The 8 T cell receptor beta chains in this list originate from one sample, sequenced in a study of beta chain features in type 1 diabetes. Findings of the study overall: All four CD4+ subsets from Type 1 diabetes patients carried moderately but significantly shorter TCRB CDR3s.

What these receptors recognize is not known. The isolated RNA, all of it, was reverse transcribed, so expressed TCRB transcripts were what got sequenced. The data were produced by immunoSEQ multiplex PCR, yet TCRdb's version contains in-frame clones alone and is incomplete. The data contain 50,000 to 55,000 clones, about 64% of them singletons. Sequencing was carried out using stem cell memory CD4+ T cells from blood. The receptors derive from a woman aged 25-40 years with type 1 diabetes.

The V gene is TRBV19, the J gene TRBJ1-5, with TRBD1 matching over 10 bases. CDR1 is LNHDA, CDR2 SQIVND, per germline (reference sequence). The CDR3 contains 14 residues. V lost 6 bases and J lost 5; bases outside the gene matches: 4. The CDR3 is CASSGQGGDQPQHF. CDR3 coding DNA: TGTGCCAGTAGCGGACAGGGGGGAGATCAGCCCCAGCATTTT.

V is TRBV5-1 and J is TRBJ2-2, with TRBD1 identical over 7 bases. The V gene's germline CDR1 is SGHRS and CDR2 YFSETQ. The V gene end was trimmed by 4 bases and the J gene end by 5 bases; junction bases not matched to a gene: 5. This CDR3 has 14 residues. In DNA, the CDR3 is TGCGCCAGCAGCACCCGACAGGGAACCGGGGAGCTGTTTTTT. Protein product: CASSTRQGTGELFF.

The chain employs TRBV7-9 and TRBJ1-5; 7 nucleotides match TRBD1. The CDR3 is 15 amino acids. J gave up 7 bases and V 0 bases, and 6 bases lay outside the gene matches. CDR1 and CDR2 (germline): SEHNR, FQNEAQ (reference sequence). CDR3 sequence (DNA): TGTGCCAGCAGCTTAGCAGGGGGCGCTGGGCAGCCCCAGCATTTT. Its protein product is CASSLAGGAGQPQHF.

The rearrangement links TRBV14 to TRBJ1-1; 9 bases align to TRBD1. The CDR3 sequence is 15 residues long. Germline loops: CDR1 SGHDN, CDR2 FVKESK. V gave up 2 bases and J gave up 10 bases; unmatched junction bases: 11. The CDR3 DNA is TGTGCCAGCAGCCAATCAAGTACAGGGGGCTGGGGAGCTTTCTTT. It translates to CASSQSSTGGWGAFF.

The V gene is TRBV6-1, the J gene TRBJ1-2; TRBD1 matches at 8 bases. The CDR3 is made up of 15 amino acids. Losses at the gene ends were 6 bases for V and 3 bases for J; bases not matched to a gene: 9. In germline, CDR1 is MNHNS, CDR2 SASEGT. CDR3 loop: CASSKLRGQDYGYTF. Written as DNA, the CDR3 is TGTGCCAGCAGCAAACTCAGGGGGCAGGACTATGGCTACACCTTC.

V is TRBV18 and J is TRBJ2-7; D perhaps matches TRBD2 (5 bases). The germline V gene has CDR1 KGHSH and CDR2 LQKENI. Between the trimmed V and J ends, which lost 3 bases and 5 bases, there was a span of 14 bases. The length of the CDR3 is 14 residues. This CDR3 is CASSPRTGVHEQYF. CDR3 nucleotides: TGTGCCAGCTCACCTAGGACTGGGGTCCACGAGCAGTACTTC.

Only one count was recorded for this clone. The chain joins TRBV7-3 to TRBJ1-1; D call uncertain. Germline loops: CDR1 SGHTA, CDR2 FQGTGA. V shed 3 bases and J shed 1 base, with 6 bases lying between them. The CDR3 contains 13 residues. The CDR3 here is CASSFGPNTEAFF. The CDR3 nucleotides are TGTGCCAGCAGCTTTGGGCCGAACACTGAAGCTTTCTTT.

This clone was counted only a few times. This chain uses TRBV28 with TRBJ2-1, with 8 bases fitting TRBD2. Germline V gives CDR1 MDHEN, CDR2 SYDVKM. The CDR3 runs 16 residues. V dropped 3 bases and J dropped 4; count of bases not matched to a gene: 8. The CDR3 nucleotides read TGTGCCAGCAGTTTGTCGGGAGGGCTGATTTACAATGAGCAGTTCTTC. Its protein is CASSLSGGLIYNEQFF.